Following are 7 T cell receptor delta chains from one sample sequenced in a study of gamma-delta T cells after stem cell transplantation. TCRdb re-analyzed the RT-PCR reads via CATT. Of about 710 delta-chain clones listed, 5% to 7.5% are singletons. The sequenced sample consisted of gamma-delta T cells. The source is a human donor. It is not recorded whose cells these are; they may come from a transplant donor.

This clone counts as large (0.1 to 1%). Other DNA sequences in the sample encode the same CDR3. This chain links TRDV2 with TRDJ1; D is undetermined. The CDR3 contains 13 residues. The V end lost 3 bases, the J end lost 0 bases, and 7 bases lay between the germline ends. Per germline, CDR1 GEAIGNYY and CDR2 EKD. CDR3 region: CACDAIHTDKLIF. The CDR3 DNA reads as TGTGCCTGTGACGCCATTCACACCGATAAACTCATCTTT.

In its sample, this clone was seen a few times. The translation of this DNA and the TCRdb protein of a much larger clone differ at residue 4, probably owing to a read error; the protein shown here is translated from the DNA. The rearrangement joins TRDV2 to TRDJ3, with 7 bases matching TRDD3. This CDR3 is built from 18 residues. Per germline, CDR1 GEAIGNYY and CDR2 EKD. V trimming: 5 bases; J trimming: 0 bases; junction bases outside the gene matches: 9. The CDR3 here is CACGPVTGVSWDTRQMFF. The CDR3 DNA sequence: TGTGCCTGTGGCCCCGTTACTGGGGTCTCCTGGGACACCCGACAGATGTTTTTC.

By frequency in the sample, this clone is hyperexpanded. Additional DNA sequences in this sample encode the identical CDR3. This chain connects TRDV2 to TRDJ1; no definite D call. Looked up from germline, CDR1 is GEAIGNYY and CDR2 is EKD. The germline V and J ends were trimmed by 0 bases and 0 bases, with 16 bases remaining between them. The length of the CDR3 is 17 residues. CDR3 protein: CACDTVVRASYTDKLIF. In DNA, the CDR3 is TGTGCCTGTGACACCGTGGTGCGAGCTTCGTACACCGATAAACTCATCTTT.

Notes on this clone: This could be a read error, since a much larger clone is one nucleotide away. The sample holds other DNA sequences that translate to the same CDR3. V usage is TRDV2 and J usage is TRDJ1; 11 bases match TRDD3. The CDR3 spans 20 residues. Germline trimming cut 0 bases from V and 0 bases from J; bases unmatched to any gene: 14. The germline CDR1 and CDR2 sequences are GEAIGNYY and EKD. This CDR3 reads CACDTISPGGYPSDTDKLIF. CDR3 nucleotides: TGTGCCTGTGACACCATCTCGCCTGGGGGATACCCCTCTGACACCGATAAACTCATCTTT.

This clone counts as large (0.1 to 1%). The genes are TRDV2 and TRDJ1, with D perhaps matching TRDD3 (6 bases). Per germline, CDR1 GEAIGNYY and CDR2 EKD. The CDR3 has 16 amino acids. With 0 bases removed from V and 1 base from J, the gap between germline ends came to 14 bases. The CDR3 DNA is TGTGCCTGTGACACCGTGGGGGCCACCGCCACCGATAAACTCATCTTT. It codes for CACDTVGATATDKLIF.

This clone has more than one count but fewer than ten. This DNA's translation and the protein TCRdb lists, from a much larger clone, do not match at residue 11, likely due to a read error; the protein shown is translated from the DNA. The chain recombines TRAV29/DV5 with TRDJ1; 8 bases map to TRDD3. CDR1 NSMFDY and CDR2 ISSIKDK come from the germline V gene. V shed 0 bases, J shed 0 bases, and the junction held 31 bases outside the gene matches. The CDR3 runs 24 residues. CDR3 bases: TGTGCAGCAAGCGTCCTCCTACCAAGAGATTGTGGGATACGAGATCAACCGTACACCGATAAACTCATCTTT. Its protein is CAASVLLPRDCGIRDQPYTDKLIF.

Turning to this clone: TCRdb records a much larger clone's protein for this DNA, with a difference at residue 5 that likely arises from a read error; the protein given is the translation of the DNA. The V gene is TRDV1, the J gene TRDJ1, with a tentative D call TRDD3 (6 bases). CDR3 length: 19 residues. Germline CDR1 is TSWWSYY and CDR2 is QGS. V lost 9 bases and J 2 bases, leaving 31 bases between the germline ends. The CDR3 here is CALAEPVVWWGLWTDKLIF. The DNA for the CDR3 is TGTGCTCTGGCAGAACCGGTTGTGTGGTGGGGGCTCTGGACCGATAAACTCATCTTT.